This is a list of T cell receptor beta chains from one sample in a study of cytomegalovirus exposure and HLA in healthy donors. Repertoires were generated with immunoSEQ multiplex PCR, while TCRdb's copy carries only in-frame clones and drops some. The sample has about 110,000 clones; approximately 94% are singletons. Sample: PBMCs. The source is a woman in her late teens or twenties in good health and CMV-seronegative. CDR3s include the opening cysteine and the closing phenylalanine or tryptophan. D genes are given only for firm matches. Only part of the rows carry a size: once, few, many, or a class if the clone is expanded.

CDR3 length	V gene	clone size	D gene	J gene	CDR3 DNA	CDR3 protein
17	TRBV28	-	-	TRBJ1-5	TGTGCCAGCAGTTCCAGCCCCGGGAGTGGTGGCAATCAGCCCCAGCATTTT	CASSSSPGSGGNQPQHF
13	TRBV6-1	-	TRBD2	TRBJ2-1	TGTGCCAGCCGGTTAGCGGGGGGGATTGAGCAGTTCTTC	CASRLAGGIEQFF
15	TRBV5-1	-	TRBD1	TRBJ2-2	TGCGCCAGCAGCCCGGACAGGGAAGGCACCGGGGAGCTGTTTTTT	CASSPDREGTGELFF
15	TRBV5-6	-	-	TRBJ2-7	TGTGCCAGCAGCTTGAGGGGCTACCCTACCTACGAGCAGTACTTC	CASSLRGYPTYEQYF
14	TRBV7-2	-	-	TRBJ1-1	TGTGCCAGCAGCTTCGGCCGACAGTATGTTGAAGCTTTCTTT	CASSFGRQYVEAFF
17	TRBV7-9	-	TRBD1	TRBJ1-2	TGTGCCAGCAGCTTCCCCTCTGGACAGGGACATAACTATGGCTACACCTTC	CASSFPSGQGHNYGYTF
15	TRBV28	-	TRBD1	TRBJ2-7	TGTGCCAGCAGGGTCCCGGGGACAGGGCGCAACGAGCAGTACTTC	CASRVPGTGRNEQYF
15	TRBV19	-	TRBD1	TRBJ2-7	TGTGCCAGTAGTCCCCCGGGACAGGGCTCCTACGAGCAGTACTTC	CASSPPGQGSYEQYF
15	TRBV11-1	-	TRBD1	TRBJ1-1	TGTGCCAGCGGACGTGGGACAGGATTGAACACTGAAGCTTTCTTT	CASGRGTGLNTEAFF
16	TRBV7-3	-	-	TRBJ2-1	TGTGCCAGCAGCCCCGAAGCCGGGACTTCTTACAATGAGCAGTTCTTC	CASSPEAGTSYNEQFF
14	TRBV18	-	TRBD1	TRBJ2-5	TGTGCCAGCTCGTCCGGACAGGGGTTGGAGACCCAGTACTTC	CASSSGQGLETQYF
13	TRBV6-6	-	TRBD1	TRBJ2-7	TGTGCCAGCAGTAAGGACAGGGCGTACGAGCAGTACTTC	CASSKDRAYEQYF
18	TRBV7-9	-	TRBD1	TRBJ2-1	TGTGCCAGCAGCTCGTCCACCGGGACAGCGAGCTCCTACAATGAGCAGTTCTTC	CASSSSTGTASSYNEQFF
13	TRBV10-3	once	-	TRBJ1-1	TGTGCCATCACTTGGGCGGGGAACACTGAAGCTTTCTTT	CAITWAGNTEAFF
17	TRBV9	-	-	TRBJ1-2	TGTGCCAGCAGCGTAGTGGGGGGGCCCCAAACTAGCTATGGCTACACCTTC	CASSVVGGPQTSYGYTF
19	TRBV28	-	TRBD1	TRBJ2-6	TGTGCCAGCAGTCCAGGGACAGGGTACCGCCGATCTGGGGCCAACGTCCTGACTTTC	CASSPGTGYRRSGANVLTF
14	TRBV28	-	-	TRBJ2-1	TGTGCCAGCAGGACAGGTGGGTCCTACAATGAGCAGTTCTTC	CASRTGGSYNEQFF
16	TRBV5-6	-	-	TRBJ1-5	TGTGCCAGCAGCTACTGGGGGGTTATCGGCAATCAGCCCCAGCATTTT	CASSYWGVIGNQPQHF
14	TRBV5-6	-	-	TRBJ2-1	TGTGCCAGCAGCTTGGCCGATCGGGTCTCTGAGCAGTTCTTC	CASSLADRVSEQFF
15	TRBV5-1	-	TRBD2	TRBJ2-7	TGCGCCAGCAAACCCCTTGGACTAGTCGGGGGCGAGCAGTACTTC	CASKPLGLVGGEQYF
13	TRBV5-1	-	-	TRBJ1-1	TGCGCCAGCAGCCTCTACAGGGCCACTGAAGCTTTCTTT	CASSLYRATEAFF
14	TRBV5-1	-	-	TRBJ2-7	TGCGCCAGCAGCTTGGTTCCAGGGGTGTACGAGCAGTACTTC	CASSLVPGVYEQYF
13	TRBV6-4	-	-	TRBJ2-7	TGTGCCAGCAGTGACGGCTGTAACTACGAGCAGTACTTC	CASSDGCNYEQYF
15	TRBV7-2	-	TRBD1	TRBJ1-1	TGTGCCAGCAGCTTAGATGGGACAGCGAACACTGAAGCTTTCTTT	CASSLDGTANTEAFF
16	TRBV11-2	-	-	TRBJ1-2	TGTGCCAGCAGCAAAGGACAGATCAAAACTGACTATGGCTACACCTTC	CASSKGQIKTDYGYTF
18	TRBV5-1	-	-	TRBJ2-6	TGCGCCAGCAGCTTGGTCCTGACAGGCAGCTCTGGGGCCAACGTCCTGACTTTC	CASSLVLTGSSGANVLTF
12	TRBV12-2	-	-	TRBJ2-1	TGTGCAAGTCGCTTATCGGGACAGGGACGGTTCTTC	CASRLSGQGRFF
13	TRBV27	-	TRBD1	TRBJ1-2	TGTGCCAGCAGTTTCGGAGGGGGCTCTGGCTACACCTTC	CASSFGGGSGYTF
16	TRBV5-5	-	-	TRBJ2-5	TGTGCCAGCAGTGGAAGAACATTACAGGGCTCAGAGACCCAGTACTTC	CASSGRTLQGSETQYF